This TCR beta chain is drawn from a study of cytomegalovirus exposure and HLA in healthy donors. Study results and caveats: A later analysis, which compared TCR beta chains of equal frequency, found the HLA-associated ones more clonally expanded. For TCR beta chains, V- and J-gene trimming was later linked to a missense DCLRE1C variant. TCR beta V segments were, for the most part, productive about 87% or about 30% of the time in an earlier analysis.

The PCR used 60 Vbeta and 13 Jbeta primers. The method was immunoSEQ multiplex PCR; TCRdb's version includes in-frame clones alone and lacks a portion of them. The sample shows more than 100,000 clones, roughly four fifths of them seen only once. CDR1 SGHNT and CDR2 YYREEE come from the germline V gene (reference sequence). The CDR3 is 16 residues long. V was pared by 0 bases and J by 4 bases, with 7 bases of the junction left unmatched. Of note for this clone: Its specificity is unknown.

V and J are TRBV5-4 and TRBJ2-5; 9 bases map to TRBD2. This receptor was obtained from a woman in her 30s in good health and CMV-seropositive. Sequenced material: PBMCs. For the CDR3, the DNA is TGTGCCAGCAGCTTGGTCCCGGGACTAGCTGGAGAGACCCAGTACTTC. Residues: CASSLVPGLAGETQYF.